Listed below are T cell receptor beta chains from one sample, sequenced in a study of T cells in Graves' hyperthyroidism and ophthalmopathy. Each CDR3 protein gets one entry after TCRdb re-called the multiplex PCR reads with MiXCR. Among around 700,000 distinct CDR3 sequences, roughly a sixth were seen once, and the ten largest hold over 15%. The material sequenced was blood. The receptors shown here come from a woman aged 45-65 years with Graves' hyperthyroidism that later progressed to Graves' ophthalmopathy. Each CDR3 is given with its conserved first and last residue. Each record gives: J gene, clone size, V gene, D gene, CDR3 protein. A D gene is named only where the DNA matches it firmly. The size field is filled for only some rows; it gives once, few, many or a size class.

>TRBJ2-5|few|TRBV6-2/TRBV6-3|TRBD2
CASSYRTSGRLGETQYF
>TRBJ2-1|once|TRBV5-1|.
CASSLIGGSNYNEQFF
>TRBJ1-2|few|TRBV9|TRBD1
CASNVGDRGFRGYTF
>TRBJ2-5|many|TRBV20-1|TRBD1
CSALWDRGGETQYF
>TRBJ2-2|few|TRBV27|TRBD1
CASSADRGHTGELFF
>TRBJ1-2|.|TRBV6-9|TRBD1
CASSYASERGPTF
>TRBJ2-7|.|TRBV20-1|.
CSARGIEPAGWIYEQYF
>TRBJ2-1|many|TRBV7-2|.
CASSVPGGLKEQFF
>TRBJ1-1|many|TRBV5-1|.
CASSSSGGSNTEAFF
>TRBJ2-1|many|TRBV11-2|TRBD1
CASSGRQGREDEQFF
>TRBJ2-7|many|TRBV5-1|TRBD1
CASSLDRVKQYF
>TRBJ2-1|few|TRBV19|.
CASRAPPSSYNEQFF
>TRBJ1-1|many|TRBV6-1|.
CASRRSAEAFF
>TRBJ1-4|many|TRBV15|.
CATSSLAGLTNEKLFF
>TRBJ1-1|few|TRBV5-1|.
CASSLDRVRAFF
>TRBJ2-3|few|TRBV27|TRBD2
CASSLISAAGEADTQYF
>TRBJ2-4|.|TRBV12-3/TRBV12-4|TRBD1
CASKIQGARNIQYF
>TRBJ2-1|many|TRBV15|TRBD1
CATRDRGYNEQFF
>TRBJ2-1|few|TRBV18|TRBD1
CASSPNLRDRAYNEQFF
>TRBJ2-7|.|TRBV27|.
CASSYRVLGDYEQYF
>TRBJ1-2|few|TRBV27|.
CASTPHMGGNYGYTF
>TRBJ1-6|many|TRBV20-1|.
CSAVTREASSPLHF
>TRBJ1-5|few|TRBV6-2/TRBV6-3|.
CASSYSHLERGNQPQHF
>TRBJ2-7|.|TRBV20-1|.
CSARAARTGPYEQYF
>TRBJ1-2|many|TRBV18|TRBD1
CASSPGRTGNYGYTF
>TRBJ2-1|many|TRBV5-1|.
CASSLVGGDYNEQFF
>TRBJ1-1|many|TRBV7-9|.
CASSLWQGEATEAFF
>TRBJ1-5|.|TRBV20-1|TRBD1
CSARSKRDRTTQPQHF
>TRBJ1-2|.|TRBV5-6|.
CASSLGRAYYGYTF
>TRBJ1-1|few|TRBV5-6|.
CASSPLRLQANTEAFF
>TRBJ1-1|few|TRBV29-1|TRBD1
CSAGQAGGTEAFF
>TRBJ2-1|many|TRBV2|TRBD2
CASRWEGYNEQFF
>TRBJ2-5|many|TRBV20-1|TRBD1
CSATPGQVQETQYF
>TRBJ1-2|.|TRBV10-3|TRBD1
CITGGNYGYTF
>TRBJ1-6|.|TRBV27|.
CASCLRSYNSPLHF
>TRBJ2-7|many|TRBV6-1|TRBD1
CASSSTGQGYEQYF
>TRBJ2-3|few|TRBV30|.
CAWSPFDTDTQYF
>TRBJ1-5|many|TRBV7-2|.
CASSLEGVSNQPQHF
>TRBJ2-1|.|TRBV7-9|TRBD1
CASRPGLSGGSYNEQFF
>TRBJ2-5|few|TRBV19|TRBD2
CASSMGTSGGAFQETQYF